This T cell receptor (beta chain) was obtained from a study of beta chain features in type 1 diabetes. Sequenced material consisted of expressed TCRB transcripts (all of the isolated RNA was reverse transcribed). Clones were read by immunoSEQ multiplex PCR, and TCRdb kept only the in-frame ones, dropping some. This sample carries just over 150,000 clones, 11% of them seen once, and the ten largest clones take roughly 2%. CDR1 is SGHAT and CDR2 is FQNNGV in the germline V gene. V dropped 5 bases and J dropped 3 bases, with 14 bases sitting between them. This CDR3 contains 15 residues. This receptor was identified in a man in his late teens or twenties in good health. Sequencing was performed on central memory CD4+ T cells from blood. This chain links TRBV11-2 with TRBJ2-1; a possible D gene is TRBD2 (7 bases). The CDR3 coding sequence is TGTGCCAGCAGCCCCCGGGGGGCCGACTACAATGAGCAGTTCTTC. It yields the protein CASSPRGADYNEQFF.